The sequence of this TCR beta chain was determined in a study of T cell clonality in common variable immunodeficiency. The CDR3 runs 13 residues. Germline V gene lookup returns CDR1 GTSNPN and CDR2 SVGIG (reference sequence). Profiling relied on immunoSEQ multiplex PCR, and the TCRdb table lists in-frame clones only, not all of them. The sample table sets out around 16,000 clones. Overall study results and limits: Common variable immunodeficiency TCR beta sequences reportedly had fewer deletions and N-nucleotide insertions. TCRbeta clonality was increased in CVID versus healthy controls.

On this clone: Its antigen is still unknown. The CDR3 end is not reached by the read, which stops 3 residues before it; the germline J gene fills it in.

This chain links TRBV30 with TRBJ1-2; 8 bases align to TRBD1. The sample consisted of peripheral blood mononuclear cells. The sequence was obtained from a human donor with common variable immunodeficiency. The CDR3 protein is CAWKVHGTGGYTF. CDR3 DNA, as far as it was read: TGTGCCTGGAAGGTCCACGGGACAGGAGGC.